The 19 T cell receptor beta chains listed next were all sequenced from one sample in a study of OX40 agonist ivuxolimab in advanced cancers. Assay used: immunoSEQ multiplex PCR; TCRdb lists only in-frame clones, some missing. The sample carries about 58,000 clones, around 86% recorded once. This specimen consisted of CD4+ or CD8+ T cells sorted from blood, obtained in a trial of the OX40 agonist ivuxolimab. The origin of the receptors is an adult with an advanced solid tumor such as melanoma, head and neck, liver or kidney cancer.

The chain joins TRBV6-5 to TRBJ1-2, with a possible D match to TRBD1 (6 bases). The CDR3 length is 15 residues. Per the germline V gene, CDR1 is MNHEY and CDR2 is SVGAGI. The V gene lost 0 bases and the J gene lost 8 bases, with 16 bases spanning the gap. The CDR3 loop is CASSYSDRTVGGYTF. DNA for the CDR3: TGTGCCAGCAGTTACTCGGACAGAACGGTGGGCGGCTACACCTTC.

The chain uses TRBV18 and TRBJ1-5; 12 positions agree with TRBD1. The CDR3 covers 16 residues. Per germline, CDR1 KGHSH and CDR2 LQKENI. V shed 2 bases, J shed 5 bases, and the junction held 4 bases outside the gene matches. The CDR3 nucleotides are TGTGCCAGCTCACCAGGGACAGGGGGCTTTTATCAGCCCCAGCATTTT. Residues: CASSPGTGGFYQPQHF. Supplemented by reference TRBV18 and TRBJ1-5, the full variable domain reads NAGVMQNPRHLVRRRGQEARLRCSPMKGHSHVYWYRQLPEEGLKFMVYLQKENIIDESGMPKERFSAEFPKEGPSILRIQQVVRGDSAAYFCASSPGTGGFYQPQHFGDGTRLSIL.

This clone was seen at least ten times. The CDR3 DNA sequence: TGTGCCAGTTCTGGGGCTAGCGGTTTCTACGAGCAGTACTTC. This sequence encodes CASSGASGFYEQYF. The chain employs TRBV9 and TRBJ2-7; 7 nucleotides line up with TRBD2. V dropped 8 bases and J dropped 3; count of bases not matched to a gene: 11. The CDR3 length is 14 residues. Germline CDR1 SGDLS, CDR2 YYNGEE.

The rearrangement joins TRBV18 to TRBJ2-7, with D perhaps being TRBD1 or TRBD2 (5 bases each). In germline, CDR1 is KGHSH, CDR2 LQKENI. This CDR3 contains 17 residues. V lost 3 bases and J lost 0, with 18 bases in between. CDR3 in amino acids: CASSPPRGRVPSYEQYF. The CDR3 coding sequence is TGTGCCAGCTCACCCCCCCGGGGCAGGGTACCCTCCTACGAGCAGTACTTC. The entire variable domain, with the rest obtained from reference TRBV18 and TRBJ2-7, is as follows: NAGVMQNPRHLVRRRGQEARLRCSPMKGHSHVYWYRQLPEEGLKFMVYLQKENIIDESGMPKERFSAEFPKEGPSILRIQQVVRGDSAAYFCASSPPRGRVPSYEQYFGPGTRLTVT.

A remark on this clone: Germline and junction disagree at one end, which may indicate a read error. The same CDR3 also results from other DNA sequences found in this sample. The chain uses TRBV7-3 and TRBJ1-1; D is unresolved. Germline assignment: CDR1 SGHTA and CDR2 FQGTGA. This CDR3 region has 13 residues. The CDR3 coding sequence is TGTGCCAGCAGCTTAACCCCCCTCACTGAAGCCTTCTTT. This translates into CASSLTPLTEAFF.

This CDR3 is CASSIIKGQPNQPQHF. The CDR3 nucleotides are TGTGCCAGTAGTATTATAAAGGGTCAGCCCAATCAGCCCCAGCATTTT. This chain uses TRBV19 with TRBJ1-5; D is unclear. The V gene lost 3 bases and the J gene lost 3 bases, with 15 bases spanning the gap. Germline V gene sequence: CDR1 LNHDA, CDR2 SQIVND (reference sequence). This CDR3 region has 16 residues.

This rearrangement joins TRBV19 to TRBJ1-1; perhaps TRBD1 as D (5 bases). The CDR3 runs to 13 residues. V dropped 5 bases and J dropped 0 bases, with 7 bases sitting between them. The germline gives CDR1 LNHDA, CDR2 SQIVND (reference sequence). Here the CDR3 DNA reads TGTGCCAGTAGTGGACAAGTGAACACTGAAGCTTTCTTT. Translated, it gives CASSGQVNTEAFF.

The chain links TRBV5-5 to TRBJ1-5; TRBD1 might be the D (5 bases). Per germline, CDR1 SGHKS and CDR2 YYEKEE (reference sequence). Trimming shortened V by 3 bases and J by 0 bases, and 16 bases separated the two germline ends. This CDR3 region has 17 residues. The CDR3 loop reads CASSSQGSSFSNQPQHF. In DNA, the CDR3 is TGTGCCAGCAGCTCGCAGGGCTCGTCATTTAGCAATCAGCCCCAGCATTTT.

The chain joins TRBV4-2 to TRBJ1-4; D might be TRBD1 (6 bases). Germline CDR1 is LGHNA and CDR2 is YNFKEQ. The V gene lost 0 bases and the J gene lost 8 bases, with 22 bases spanning the gap. The CDR3 is 18 amino acids. CDR3 DNA sequence: TGTGCCAGCAGCCAAGATATTGGGCGGGACATTTTCGGGGAAAAACTGTTTTTT. Its translation: CASSQDIGRDIFGEKLFF.

The gene calls are TRBV6-1 and TRBJ2-3, with 11 nucleotides matching TRBD2. With V trimmed by 7 bases and J by 5 bases, 8 bases remained unmatched. The CDR3 contains 15 residues. CDR1 is MNHNS and CDR2 is SASEGT in the germline V gene. CDR3 nucleotide sequence: TGTGCCAGCACTCAGCCACTAGCGGGGGTAGATACGCAGTATTTT. It yields the protein CASTQPLAGVDTQYF.

The chain is built from TRBV5-1 and TRBJ1-2; 9 nucleotides agree with TRBD1. CDR1 and CDR2 from the germline V gene are SGHRS and YFSETQ. The V and J ends lost 4 bases and 8 bases, in that order; junction bases with no gene match: 12. This CDR3 is 15 amino acids long. In DNA form, the CDR3 reads TGCGCCAGCAGCAGAACGGGACAGGGATCAGAAGGCTACACCTTC. This sequence encodes CASSRTGQGSEGYTF.

The chain has TRBV7-2 and TRBJ1-2; 9 positions match TRBD1. Germline V gene lookup returns CDR1 SGHTA and CDR2 FQGNSA. J was trimmed by 0 bases and V by 4 bases; bases with no gene match: 3. This CDR3 contains 15 residues. The CDR3 is CASSYRDRANYGYTF. The CDR3 DNA reads TGTGCCAGCAGCTACCGGGACAGGGCTAACTATGGCTACACCTTC.

The rearrangement uses TRBV6-1 and TRBJ2-7; D is undetermined. Germline values: CDR1 MNHNS, CDR2 SASEGT. V was pared by 2 bases and J by 0 bases, with 11 bases between. This CDR3 contains 15 residues. The CDR3 region has the DNA TGTGCCAGCAGTGAACTTAGACCTCTCTCCTACGAGCAGTACTTC. This gives the protein CASSELRPLSYEQYF.

J is TRBJ2-3 and V is TRBV30, with D possibly being TRBD1 or TRBD2 (5 bases each). The germline gives CDR1 GTSNPN, CDR2 SVGIG (reference sequence). The CDR3 has 13 amino acids. V lost 2 bases, J lost 4 bases, and 10 bases lay in between. DNA for the CDR3: TGTGCCTGGAGTTACCGGGACCCAGATACGCAGTATTTT. Protein sequence: CAWSYRDPDTQYF.

This sequence joins TRBV10-3 and TRBJ1-1; 9 bases match TRBD1. The CDR3 loop spans 15 amino acids. The V segment lost 6 bases and the J segment 6 bases; nucleotides outside the gene matches: 11. Germline values: CDR1 ENHRY, CDR2 SYGVKD. CDR3 loop: CAIRNPGQGLSEAFF. DNA of the CDR3: TGTGCCATCAGGAATCCGGGACAGGGTCTTTCTGAAGCTTTCTTT.

The chain has TRBV23-1 and TRBJ1-2; tentatively, D is TRBD1 (6 bases). TRBV23-1 is labeled an ORF, and its function is uncertain. V gave up 6 bases and J gave up 3 bases, with 11 bases separating them. CDR3 length: 13 residues. The DNA of the CDR3 is TGCGCCAGCAGCCAGGACAGAGACTATGGCTACACCTTC. This codes for CASSQDRDYGYTF.

This clone appeared a few times. The chain has TRBV2 and TRBJ1-1, with 10 positions matching TRBD1. The V gene end was trimmed by 3 bases and the J gene end by 4 bases; junction bases not matched to a gene: 2. Germline V gene sequence: CDR1 SNHLY, CDR2 FYNNEI. This CDR3 is built from 14 residues. CDR3 DNA sequence: TGTGCCAGCAGTGATAGGGACAGGGGCACTGAAGCTTTCTTT. As protein: CASSDRDRGTEAFF.

This clone was picked up a small number of times. This chain links TRBV19 with TRBJ1-2; D is undetermined. CDR1 and CDR2 (germline): LNHDA, SQIVND (reference sequence). Trimming removed 2 bases from V and 3 bases from J, with 10 bases in between. The CDR3 totals 14 residues. CDR3 nucleotides: TGTGCCAGTAGTATACAAGGCAGCGACTATGGCTACACCTTC. Residues: CASSIQGSDYGYTF.

This clone appeared a few times. This chain uses TRBV2 with TRBJ2-7; 12 bases line up with TRBD2. The germline gives CDR1 SNHLY, CDR2 FYNNEI. There are 16 residues in the CDR3. V was clipped by 3 bases and J by 3 bases; unmatched bases: 6. The CDR3 protein is CASSDPILAGGYEQYF. CDR3 DNA: TGTGCCAGCAGTGACCCTATACTAGCGGGGGGCTACGAGCAGTACTTC.